This T cell receptor beta chain was found in a study of siplizumab effects on memory and regulatory T cells. Trimming cost V 5 bases and J 0 bases, with 11 bases left between them. CDR3 length equals 15 residues. The germline gives CDR1 SGHTA, CDR2 FQGNSA. Generated by immunoSEQ multiplex PCR, the TCRdb table keeps only in-frame clones and is missing some. The sample records 92,000 or so clones, about 90% being singletons. This receptor was obtained from a human donor in good health. Material: CD4+ T cells sorted from blood. The V and J genes are TRBV7-2 and TRBJ2-1, with a weak D call TRBD1 (6 bases). The DNA of the CDR3 is TGTGCCAGCAGCAAGACAGGCAGCTCCTACAATGAGCAGTTCTTC. Translating it yields CASSKTGSSYNEQFF.